A single sample gave rise to the 24 T cell receptor beta chains below, sequenced in a study of blood T cell repertoires in COVID-19. TCRdb keeps only in-frame clones here, not all; method: immunoSEQ multiplex PCR. The repertoire has roughly 410,000 clones, 70% to 90% of them found once; the top ten carry approximately 1.5%. The specimen sequenced was peripheral blood. These receptors originate from a woman aged 40 to 49 with COVID-19, enrolled during active disease.

V gene TRBV6-2 or TRBV6-3 combines with J gene TRBJ1-5; tentative D call: TRBD1 (6 bases). V shed 4 bases and J shed 2 bases, with 9 bases lying between them. CDR1 and CDR2 from the germline V gene are MNHEY and SVGEGT. The CDR3 length is 14 residues. For the CDR3, the DNA is TGTGCCAGCAGTTCTTCAGGGGGCAATCAGCCCCAGCATTTT. Protein product: CASSSSGGNQPQHF.

V usage is TRBV15 and J usage is TRBJ1-1, with D perhaps matching TRBD1 (6 bases). The CDR3 contains 14 residues. From germline, CDR1 is LNHNV and CDR2 YYDKDF (reference sequence). V lost 3 bases and J lost 4, with 12 bases in between. As DNA, the CDR3 is TGTGCCACCAGCAGCGCCGGGACACCCACTGAAGCTTTCTTT. Amino acid sequence: CATSSAGTPTEAFF.

V usage is TRBV7-2 and J usage is TRBJ2-7, with D unclear. The CDR3 is made up of 12 amino acids. CDR1 and CDR2 (germline): SGHTA, FQGNSA. Trimming pared 6 bases from V and 0 bases from J, leaving 6 bases between. In DNA, the CDR3 is TGTGCCAGCAGTCGTAGCTCCTACGAGCAGTACTTC. Translated, it gives CASSRSSYEQYF.

The chain links TRBV27 to TRBJ1-2; 10 bases map to TRBD1. The CDR3 extends over 14 amino acids. The V segment lost 4 bases and the J segment 5 bases; nucleotides outside the gene matches: 4. From germline, CDR1 is MNHEY and CDR2 SMNVEV (reference sequence). CDR3: CASSYRTGGYGYTF. CDR3 bases: TGTGCCAGCAGTTACCGGACAGGGGGTTATGGCTACACCTTC.

The CDR3 bases are TGTGCCAGCAGTAGACAGGGGGCGCCGGACGAGCAGTACTTC. Translation gives CASSRQGAPDEQYF. This chain connects TRBV6-2 or TRBV6-3 to TRBJ2-7, with 10 bases fitting TRBD1. Germline loops: CDR1 MNHEY, CDR2 SVGEGT. This CDR3 is built from 14 residues. V lost 5 bases and J lost 5; bases outside the gene matches: 6.

The rearrangement uses TRBV28 and TRBJ1-3; no clear D gene. V lost 2 bases to trimming and J lost 2 bases, with 7 bases between them. The CDR3 runs to 14 residues. Germline assignment: CDR1 MDHEN and CDR2 SYDVKM. CDR3 nucleotide sequence: TGTGCCAGCAGTTTAGTAACTCCTGGAAACACCATATATTTT. Translation gives CASSLVTPGNTIYF. Using reference TRBV28 and TRBJ1-3 for the parts outside the CDR3, the full variable domain is DVKVTQSSRYLVKRTGEKVFLECVQDMDHENMFWYRQDPGLGLRLIYFSYDVKMKEKGDIPEGYSVSREKKERFSLILESASTNQTSMYLCASSLVTPGNTIYFGEGSWLTVV.

Worth noting for this clone: This sample includes further DNA sequences coding for the same CDR3. The chain joins TRBV28 to TRBJ1-1; D possibly corresponds to TRBD1 (6 bases). V lost 6 bases and J 5 bases, leaving 19 bases between the germline ends. The germline V gene has CDR1 MDHEN and CDR2 SYDVKM. The CDR3 is made up of 15 amino acids. The CDR3 sequence: CASSLNRGRGTEAFF. As DNA, the CDR3 is TGTGCCAGCAGCTTAAACCGGGGGAGGGGGACTGAAGCTTTCTTT.

CDR3 in amino acids: CATSYGGYGYTF. DNA of the CDR3: TGTGCCACCAGTTACGGGGGCTATGGCTACACCTTC. The chain uses TRBV24-1 and TRBJ1-2; possibly TRBD1 for D (5 bases). The V end was cut by 6 bases, the J end by 4 bases, with 8 bases between. The CDR3 has 12 residues. The germline V gene has CDR1 KGHDR and CDR2 SFDVKD.

J is TRBJ2-6 and V is TRBV7-3; weak D call: TRBD1 (6 bases). Looked up from germline, CDR1 is SGHTA and CDR2 is FQGTGA. The CDR3 spans 16 residues. Trimming cost V 5 bases and J 0 bases, with 11 bases left between them. The CDR3 nucleotides read TGTGCCAGCAGCCAACAGGGTTCCTCTGGGGCCAACGTCCTGACTTTC. It is translated as CASSQQGSSGANVLTF.

The CDR3 DNA follows: TGTGCCAGCAGCCAGAGGAACCTAGACCATGGCTACACCTTC. Encoded protein: CASSQRNLDHGYTF. V is TRBV3-1 (or the pseudogene TRBV3-2) and J is TRBJ1-2; D is unclear. This CDR3 contains 14 residues. Germline-derived CDR1 and CDR2 are LGHDT and YNNKEL (reference sequence). Trimming removed 3 bases from V and 6 bases from J, with 14 bases in between.

The rearrangement links TRBV6-1 to TRBJ1-1; D gene ambiguous. The CDR3 spans 14 residues. Trimming shortened V by 0 bases and J by 7 bases, and 12 bases separated the two germline ends. Per germline, CDR1 MNHNS and CDR2 SASEGT. The CDR3 is CASSEAPVINEAFF. The CDR3 region has the DNA TGTGCCAGCAGTGAAGCGCCGGTGATAAATGAAGCTTTCTTT.

J is TRBJ2-1 and V is TRBV3-1 (or the pseudogene TRBV3-2); 14 bases fit TRBD2. V was clipped by 4 bases and J by 9 bases; unmatched bases: 5. The CDR3 length is 15 residues. Germline-derived CDR1 and CDR2 are LGHDT and YNNKEL (reference sequence). The CDR3: CASSPLTSGRAEQFF. CDR3 bases: TGTGCCAGCAGCCCCCTGACTAGCGGGAGGGCTGAGCAGTTCTTC.

The genes are TRBV29-1 and TRBJ1-4; D is ambiguous. Trimming took off 0 bases at V and 8 bases at J, with 13 bases between the two ends. Germline CDR1 reads SQVTM; CDR2 reads ANQGSEA. The CDR3 extends over 14 amino acids. As DNA, the CDR3 is TGCAGCGTTGAAGATCTGCGGGTTGGGGAAAAACTGTTTTTT. Translation: CSVEDLRVGEKLFF.

The chain uses TRBV28 and TRBJ2-7, with D possibly being TRBD1 (6 bases). Germline V gives CDR1 MDHEN, CDR2 SYDVKM. V lost 5 bases to trimming and J lost 0 bases, with 17 bases between them. This CDR3 is built from 16 residues. The CDR3 sequence is CASSPPGQLLSYEQYF. The CDR3 DNA follows: TGTGCCAGCAGTCCCCCCGGACAGCTTCTCTCCTACGAGCAGTACTTC. The full variable domain, its missing parts supplied by reference TRBV28 and TRBJ2-7, is DVKVTQSSRYLVKRTGEKVFLECVQDMDHENMFWYRQDPGLGLRLIYFSYDVKMKEKGDIPEGYSVSREKKERFSLILESASTNQTSMYLCASSPPGQLLSYEQYFGPGTRLTVT.

The chain combines TRBV3-1 (or the pseudogene TRBV3-2) with TRBJ1-2, with 8 bases matching TRBD1. Trimming took 1 base from V and 4 from J; bases not matched to a gene: 2. CDR1 is LGHDT, CDR2 YNNKEL, per germline (reference sequence). The CDR3 is 14 amino acids. The CDR3 nucleotides are TGTGCCAGCAGCCAAGGGACAGGGAGCTATGGCTACACCTTC. Amino acids: CASSQGTGSYGYTF.

The rearrangement joins TRBV7-9 to TRBJ1-5; 12 bases match TRBD1. V lost 1 base to trimming and J lost 2 bases; unmatched junction nucleotides: 6. The CDR3 sequence is 18 residues long. Germline assignment: CDR1 SEHNR and CDR2 FQNEAQ (reference sequence). CDR3 DNA sequence: TGTGCCAGCAGCTTAGTGGGACAGGGGGCTCTCGGCAATCAGCCCCAGCATTTT. Protein sequence: CASSLVGQGALGNQPQHF.

The rearrangement links TRBV19 to TRBJ1-5; the D gene is possibly TRBD1 (5 bases). The germline V gene encodes CDR1 LNHDA and CDR2 SQIVND (reference sequence). V was pared by 6 bases and J by 2 bases, with 11 bases between. The CDR3 is 14 amino acids. The CDR3 DNA sequence: TGTGCCAGTAGCCAAACAGGAGGCAATCAGCCCCAGCATTTT. Protein sequence: CASSQTGGNQPQHF.

The chain is built from TRBV9 and TRBJ2-3, with 12 bases aligning to TRBD2. Germline CDR1 SGDLS, CDR2 YYNGEE. With 4 bases clipped from V and 5 bases from J, the junction kept 8 bases outside the gene matches. The CDR3 covers 16 residues. The CDR3 DNA reads TGTGCCAGCAGCCTCCGACTAGCGGGAGTGCAAGATACGCAGTATTTT. Protein: CASSLRLAGVQDTQYF.

The J gene is TRBJ1-1, the V gene TRBV28; D remains ambiguous. This CDR3 region has 11 residues. V lost 6 bases and J lost 2, with 4 bases in between. Germline V gives CDR1 MDHEN, CDR2 SYDVKM. The CDR3 region is CASSPNTEAFF. The CDR3 region has the DNA TGTGCCAGCAGCCCAAACACTGAAGCTTTCTTT. Together with reference TRBV28 and TRBJ1-1, the CDR3 gives the full variable domain: DVKVTQSSRYLVKRTGEKVFLECVQDMDHENMFWYRQDPGLGLRLIYFSYDVKMKEKGDIPEGYSVSREKKERFSLILESASTNQTSMYLCASSPNTEAFFGQGTRLTVV.

The V and J genes are TRBV7-2 and TRBJ2-7, with 13 positions matching TRBD2. CDR1 and CDR2 from the germline V gene are SGHTA and FQGNSA. The CDR3 runs to 15 residues. The V gene end was trimmed by 2 bases and the J gene end by 7 bases; junction bases not matched to a gene: 5. The CDR3 DNA follows: TGTGCCAGCAGCTTAAGTACTAGCGGGAGGGCTGAGCAGTACTTC. Residues: CASSLSTSGRAEQYF.

The rearrangement uses TRBV5-5 and TRBJ2-1; D perhaps matches TRBD2 (6 bases). Germline V CDR1 and CDR2: SGHKS, YYEKEE (reference sequence). V shed 1 base and J shed 5 bases, with 19 bases lying between them. The CDR3 contains 17 residues. The CDR3 region is CASSLRGMGWRDNEQFF. The CDR3 nucleotides are TGTGCCAGCAGCTTGCGGGGGATGGGGTGGCGGGACAATGAGCAGTTCTTC.

This clone occurred once. The rearrangement joins TRBV4-1 to TRBJ1-2; no reliable D call. V was cut by 1 base and J by 9 bases, with 15 bases left in between. Germline V gene sequence: CDR1 MGHRA, CDR2 YSYEKL. This CDR3 region has 14 residues. This chain's CDR3 is CASSQAPGSVRYTF. CDR3 nucleotides: TGCGCCAGCAGCCAAGCACCCGGGTCGGTCCGCTACACCTTC.

This chain uses TRBV6-4 with TRBJ2-2; 9 positions match TRBD1. From germline, CDR1 is MRHNA and CDR2 SNTAGT. J lost 2 bases, V lost 6 bases, and 7 bases had no gene match. This CDR3 has 16 residues. The CDR3 DNA is TGTGCCAGCAGCCTTGGACAGGGGACCAACACCGGGGAGCTGTTTTTT. It translates to CASSLGQGTNTGELFF.

Only one count was recorded for this clone. The chain is built from TRBV18 and TRBJ2-5, with 11 nucleotides matching TRBD1. CDR3 length: 15 residues. Germline lookup yields CDR1 KGHSH and CDR2 LQKENI. Trimming at V came to 4 bases and at J to 4 bases, leaving 5 bases not matched to a gene. In DNA, the CDR3 is TGTGCCAGCTCACGTGGACAGGGGGCCGGAGAGACCCAGTACTTC. Its protein is CASSRGQGAGETQYF.